This TCR beta chain is from a study of shared clonotypes between healthy human individuals. Germline V lookup: CDR1 MNHEY, CDR2 SVGAGI. Trimming left V 7 bases short and J 0 bases short, with 6 bases between. This CDR3 region has 13 residues. The protocol was immunoSEQ multiplex PCR, while the TCRdb copy is restricted to in-frame clones and leaves out a portion. The sample has about 2 million clones; 85% to 95% are singletons. The chain uses TRBV6-5 and TRBJ1-4, with D unresolved. The clonotype originates from a man aged 18-30 years in good health. The sample comprised naive CD4+ T cells sorted from blood. Specified subset: CD45RA+ positively selected. The CDR3 region is CASTRSTNEKLFF. The CDR3 DNA is TGTGCCAGCACCCGGTCAACTAATGAAAAACTGTTTTTT.